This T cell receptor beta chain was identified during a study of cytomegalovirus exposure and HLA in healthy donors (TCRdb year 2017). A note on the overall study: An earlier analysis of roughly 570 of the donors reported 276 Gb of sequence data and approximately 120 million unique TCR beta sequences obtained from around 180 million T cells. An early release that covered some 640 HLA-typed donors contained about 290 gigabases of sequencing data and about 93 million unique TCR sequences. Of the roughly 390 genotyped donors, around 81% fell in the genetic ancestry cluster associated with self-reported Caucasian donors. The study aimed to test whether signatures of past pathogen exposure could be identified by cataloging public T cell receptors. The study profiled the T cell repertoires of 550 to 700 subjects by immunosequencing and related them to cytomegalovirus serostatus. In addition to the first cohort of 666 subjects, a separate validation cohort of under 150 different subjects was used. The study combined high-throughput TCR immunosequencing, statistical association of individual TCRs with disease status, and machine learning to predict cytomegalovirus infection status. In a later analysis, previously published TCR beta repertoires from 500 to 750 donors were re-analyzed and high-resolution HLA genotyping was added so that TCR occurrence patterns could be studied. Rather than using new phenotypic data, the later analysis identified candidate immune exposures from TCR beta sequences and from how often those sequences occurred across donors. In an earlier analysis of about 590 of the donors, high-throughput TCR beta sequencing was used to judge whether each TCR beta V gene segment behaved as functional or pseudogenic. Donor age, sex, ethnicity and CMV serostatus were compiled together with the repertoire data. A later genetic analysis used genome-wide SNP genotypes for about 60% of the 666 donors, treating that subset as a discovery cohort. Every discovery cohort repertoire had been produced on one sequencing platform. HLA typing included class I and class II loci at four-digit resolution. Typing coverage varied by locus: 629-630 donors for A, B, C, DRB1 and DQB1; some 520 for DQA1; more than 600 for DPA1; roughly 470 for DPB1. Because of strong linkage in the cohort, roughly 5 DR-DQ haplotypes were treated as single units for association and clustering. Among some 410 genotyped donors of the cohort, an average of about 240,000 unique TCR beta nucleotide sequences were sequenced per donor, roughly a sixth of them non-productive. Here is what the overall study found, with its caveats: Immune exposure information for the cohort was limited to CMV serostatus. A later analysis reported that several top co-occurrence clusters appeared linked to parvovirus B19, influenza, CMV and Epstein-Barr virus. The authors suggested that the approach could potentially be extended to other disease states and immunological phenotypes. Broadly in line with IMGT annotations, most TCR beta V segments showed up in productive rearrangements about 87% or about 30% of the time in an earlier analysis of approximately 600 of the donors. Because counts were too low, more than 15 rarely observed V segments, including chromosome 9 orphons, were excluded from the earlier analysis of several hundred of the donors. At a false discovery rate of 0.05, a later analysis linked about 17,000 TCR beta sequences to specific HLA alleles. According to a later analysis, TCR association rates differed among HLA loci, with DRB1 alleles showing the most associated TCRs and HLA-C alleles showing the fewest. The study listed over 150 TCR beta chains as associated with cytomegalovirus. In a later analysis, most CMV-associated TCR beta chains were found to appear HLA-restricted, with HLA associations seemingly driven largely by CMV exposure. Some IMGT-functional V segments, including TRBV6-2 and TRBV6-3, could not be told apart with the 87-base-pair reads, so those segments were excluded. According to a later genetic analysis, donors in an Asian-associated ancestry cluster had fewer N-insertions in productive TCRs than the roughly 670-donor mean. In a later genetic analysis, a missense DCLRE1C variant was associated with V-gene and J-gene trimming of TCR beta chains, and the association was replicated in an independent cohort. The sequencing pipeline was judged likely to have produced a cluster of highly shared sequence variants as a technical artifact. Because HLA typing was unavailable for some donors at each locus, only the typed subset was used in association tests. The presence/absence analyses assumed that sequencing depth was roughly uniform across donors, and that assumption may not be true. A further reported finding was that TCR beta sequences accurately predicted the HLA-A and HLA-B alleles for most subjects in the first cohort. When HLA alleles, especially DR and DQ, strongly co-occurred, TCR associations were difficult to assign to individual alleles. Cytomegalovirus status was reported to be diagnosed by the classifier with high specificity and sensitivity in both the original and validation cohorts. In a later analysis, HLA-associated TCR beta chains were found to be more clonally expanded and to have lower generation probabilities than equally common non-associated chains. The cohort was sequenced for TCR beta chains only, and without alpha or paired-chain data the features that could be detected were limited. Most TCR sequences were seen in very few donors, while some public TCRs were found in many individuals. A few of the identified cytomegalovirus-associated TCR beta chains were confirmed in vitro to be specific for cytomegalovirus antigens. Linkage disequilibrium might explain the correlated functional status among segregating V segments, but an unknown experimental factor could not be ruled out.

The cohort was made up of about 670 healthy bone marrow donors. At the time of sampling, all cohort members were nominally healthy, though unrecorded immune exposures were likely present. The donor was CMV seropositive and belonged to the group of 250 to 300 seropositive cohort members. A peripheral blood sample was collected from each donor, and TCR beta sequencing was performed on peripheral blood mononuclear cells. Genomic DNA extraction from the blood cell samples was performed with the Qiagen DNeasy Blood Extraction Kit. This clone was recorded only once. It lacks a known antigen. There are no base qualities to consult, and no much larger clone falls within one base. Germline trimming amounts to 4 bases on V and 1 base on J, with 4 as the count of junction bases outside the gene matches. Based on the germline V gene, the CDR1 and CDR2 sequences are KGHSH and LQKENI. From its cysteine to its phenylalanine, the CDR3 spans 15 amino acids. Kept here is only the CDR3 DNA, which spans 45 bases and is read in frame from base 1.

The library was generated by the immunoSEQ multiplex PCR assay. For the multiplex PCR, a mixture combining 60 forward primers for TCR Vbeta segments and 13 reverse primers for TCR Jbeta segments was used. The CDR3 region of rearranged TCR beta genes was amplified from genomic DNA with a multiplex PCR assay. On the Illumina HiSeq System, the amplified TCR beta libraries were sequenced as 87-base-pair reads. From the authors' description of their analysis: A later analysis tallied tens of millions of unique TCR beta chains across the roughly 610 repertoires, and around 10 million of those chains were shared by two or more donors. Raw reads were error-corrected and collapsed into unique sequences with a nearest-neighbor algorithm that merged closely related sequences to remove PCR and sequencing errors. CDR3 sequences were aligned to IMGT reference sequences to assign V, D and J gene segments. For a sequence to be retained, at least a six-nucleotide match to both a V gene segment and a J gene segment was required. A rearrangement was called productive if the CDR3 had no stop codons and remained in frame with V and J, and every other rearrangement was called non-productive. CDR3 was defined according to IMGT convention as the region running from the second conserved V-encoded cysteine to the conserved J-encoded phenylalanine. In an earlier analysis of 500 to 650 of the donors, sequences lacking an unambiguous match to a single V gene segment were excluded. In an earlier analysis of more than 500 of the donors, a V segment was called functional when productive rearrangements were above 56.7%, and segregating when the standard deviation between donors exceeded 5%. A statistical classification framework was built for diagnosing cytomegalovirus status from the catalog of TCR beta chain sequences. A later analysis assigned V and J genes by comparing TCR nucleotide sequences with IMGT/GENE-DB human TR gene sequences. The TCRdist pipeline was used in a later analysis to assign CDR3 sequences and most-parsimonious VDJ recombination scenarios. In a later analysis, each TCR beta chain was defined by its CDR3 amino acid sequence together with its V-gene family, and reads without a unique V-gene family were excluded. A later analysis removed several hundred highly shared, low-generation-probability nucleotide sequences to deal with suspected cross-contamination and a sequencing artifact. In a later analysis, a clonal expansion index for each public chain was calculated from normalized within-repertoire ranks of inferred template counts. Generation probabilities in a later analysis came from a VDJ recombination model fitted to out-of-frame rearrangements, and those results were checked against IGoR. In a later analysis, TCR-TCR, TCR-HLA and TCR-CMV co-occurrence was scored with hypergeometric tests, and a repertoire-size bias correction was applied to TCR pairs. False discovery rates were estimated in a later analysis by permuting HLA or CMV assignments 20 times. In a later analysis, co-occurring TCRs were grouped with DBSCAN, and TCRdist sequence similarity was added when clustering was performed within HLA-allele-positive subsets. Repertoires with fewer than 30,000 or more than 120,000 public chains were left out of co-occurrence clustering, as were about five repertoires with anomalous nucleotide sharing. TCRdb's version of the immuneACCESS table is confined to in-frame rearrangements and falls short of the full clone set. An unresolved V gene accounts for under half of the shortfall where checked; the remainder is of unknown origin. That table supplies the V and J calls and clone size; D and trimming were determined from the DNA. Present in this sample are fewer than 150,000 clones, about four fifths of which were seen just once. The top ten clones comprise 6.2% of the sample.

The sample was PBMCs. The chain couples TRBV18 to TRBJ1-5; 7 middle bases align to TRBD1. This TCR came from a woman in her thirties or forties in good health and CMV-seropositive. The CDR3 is CASSLGQKSNQPQHF. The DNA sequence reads TGTGCCAGCTCACTGGGACAGAAAAGCAATCAGCCCCAGCATTTT. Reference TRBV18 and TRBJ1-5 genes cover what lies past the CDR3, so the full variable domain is NAGVMQNPRHLVRRRGQEARLRCSPMKGHSHVYWYRQLPEEGLKFMVYLQKENIIDESGMPKERFSAEFPKEGPSILRIQQVVRGDSAAYFCASSLGQKSNQPQHFGDGTRLSIL.